This passage covers 21 T cell receptor beta chains from one sample sequenced in a study of early T cells in non-severe SARS-CoV-2 infection. Each CDR3 protein is one row after TCRdb ran MiXCR on the 5' RACE reads. The data contain some 30,000 distinct CDR3 sequences, 9% of them seen just once; the ten biggest clones take up about 12%. Sequencing was carried out using whole blood. These receptors all come from an adult who was a healthcare worker with PCR-confirmed SARS-CoV-2 infection or an uninfected control (not recorded which).

The chain is built from TRBV3-2 and TRBJ2-1; the table's D call, TRBD2, was not checked against the DNA. TRBV3-2 is designated a pseudogene. The CDR3 loop spans 16 amino acids. The CDR3 reads CASSLILAGGDNEQFF. The CDR3 DNA reads TGTGCCAGCAGCCTTATACTAGCGGGGGGGGACAATGAGCAGTTCTTC.

In its sample, this clonotype ranks as large (0.1 to 1%). V is TRBV12-3 or TRBV12-4 and J is TRBJ2-1; 8 bases fit TRBD2. V was clipped by 6 bases and J by 0 bases; unmatched bases: 4. This CDR3 comprises 15 residues. The DNA of the CDR3 is TGTGCCAGCAGAGCGGGGGCGAGCTCCTACAATGAGCAGTTCTTC. Translation: CASRAGASSYNEQFF.

This clonotype was counted ten times or more. The chain links TRBV19 to TRBJ2-1, with D hard to call. The V gene's germline CDR1 is LNHDA and CDR2 SQIVND (reference sequence). There are 13 residues in the CDR3. V lost 8 bases, J lost 0 bases, and 8 bases lay in between. CDR3: CASARNSYNEQFF. CDR3 coding DNA: TGTGCCAGTGCCAGGAACTCCTACAATGAGCAGTTCTTC.

This clonotype showed up many times. This chain joins TRBV3-1 and TRBJ2-5; D is uncertain. The V gene lost 0 bases and the J gene lost 2 bases, with 7 bases spanning the gap. This CDR3 is built from 14 residues. Germline V gene data show CDR1 as LGHDT and CDR2 as YNNKEL (reference sequence). The CDR3: CASSQDQVQETQYF. DNA of the CDR3: TGTGCCAGCAGCCAAGATCAGGTACAAGAGACCCAGTACTTC.

This clonotype was counted at least ten times. The chain combines TRBV11-2 with TRBJ1-2; D unclear. CDR1 and CDR2 (germline): SGHAT, FQNNGV. The CDR3 sequence is 13 residues long. V gave up 1 base and J gave up 3 bases, with 6 bases separating them. The CDR3 DNA sequence: TGTGCCAGCAGCTTAGGGCTCGACTATGGCTACACCTTC. It encodes CASSLGLDYGYTF. Using reference TRBV11-2 and TRBJ1-2 for the parts outside the CDR3, the full variable domain is EAGVAQSPRYKIIEKRQSVAFWCNPISGHATLYWYQQILGQGPKLLIQFQNNGVVDDSQLPKDRFSAERLKGVDSTLKIQPAKLEDSAVYLCASSLGLDYGYTFGSGTRLTVV.

This clonotype was recorded many times. This sequence joins TRBV4-1 and TRBJ1-1, with D perhaps matching TRBD1 (6 bases). This CDR3 region has 15 residues. Trimming removed 1 base at V and 2 bases at J, with 11 bases between. Germline CDR1 and CDR2: MGHRA and YSYEKL. CDR3 in DNA: TGCGCCAGCAGCCAAGGAAGGGGGGGAAACACTGAAGCTTTCTTT. It encodes CASSQGRGGNTEAFF.

This clonotype was seen at least ten times. The gene calls are TRBV29-1 and TRBJ2-7, with a weak D call TRBD2 (5 bases). Per the germline V gene, CDR1 is SQVTM and CDR2 is ANQGSEA. With 4 bases removed from V and 0 bases from J, the gap between germline ends came to 7 bases. The length of the CDR3 is 12 residues. The CDR3 loop reads CSVGTFSYEQYF. In DNA form, the CDR3 reads TGCAGCGTTGGGACTTTCTCCTACGAGCAGTACTTC.

The chain carries TRBV29-1 and TRBJ2-5; unclear D gene. V dropped 1 base and J dropped 5 bases, with 5 bases sitting between them. Germline CDR1 SQVTM, CDR2 ANQGSEA. This CDR3 is built from 11 residues. The chain's CDR3 is CSVEVTETQYF. The CDR3 nucleotides are TGCAGCGTTGAAGTAACGGAGACCCAGTACTTC. Full variable domain (rest looked up from reference TRBV29-1 and TRBJ2-5): SAVISQKPSRDICQRGTSLTIQCQVDSQVTMMFWYRQQPGQSLTLIATANQGSEATYESGFVIDKFPISRPNLTFSTLTVSNMSPEDSSIYLCSVEVTETQYFGPGTRLLVL.

The chain recombines TRBV18 with TRBJ1-5, with D hard to call. Deletions cut 3 bases from V and 0 bases from J, with 12 bases between. Looked up from germline, CDR1 is KGHSH and CDR2 is LQKENI. The CDR3 has 16 residues. The CDR3 loop reads CASSPSSVNSNQPQHF. The CDR3 DNA reads as TGTGCCAGCTCACCGTCAAGCGTTAATAGCAATCAGCCCCAGCATTTT.

There are many counts of this clonotype. The V call is TRBV4-2, the J call TRBJ1-5; possible D gene TRBD1, 5 bases. V was clipped by 0 bases and J by 8 bases, with 17 bases between them. CDR1 LGHNA and CDR2 YNFKEQ come from the germline V gene. This CDR3 is built from 16 residues. Here the CDR3 reads CASSQDRLMGGEPQHF. CDR3 nucleotides: TGTGCCAGCAGCCAAGATCGTTTGATGGGAGGGGAGCCCCAGCATTTT.

There are many counts of this clonotype. The J gene is TRBJ2-1, the V gene TRBV7-9; TRBD1 matches at 8 bases. The length of the CDR3 is 15 residues. Germline loops: CDR1 SEHNR, CDR2 FQNEAQ (reference sequence). J lost 8 bases, V lost 1 base, and 7 bases had no gene match. The CDR3 nucleotides are TGTGCCAGCAGCTTAGTCAGGGGGCAGTTTTATGAGCAGTTCTTC. Protein: CASSLVRGQFYEQFF.

This clonotype was counted many times. A much bigger clone sits one base away, suggesting this may be a read error. The rearrangement links TRBV9 to TRBJ2-5; 7 bases line up with TRBD2. This CDR3 is 13 amino acids long. Per the germline V gene, CDR1 is SGDLS and CDR2 is YYNGEE. V was pared by 4 bases and J by 5 bases, with 5 bases of the junction left unmatched. The CDR3 spells CASSLSREETQYF. CDR3 nucleotides: TGTGCCAGCAGCCTCTCGCGGGAGGAGACCCAGTACTTC.

The V call is TRBV12-5, the J call TRBJ2-5, with 11 nucleotides matching TRBD2. The CDR3 has 17 amino acids. V gave up 1 base and J gave up 2 bases; unmatched junction bases: 6. Per the germline V gene, CDR1 is LGHNT and CDR2 is FRNRAP. CDR3 region: CASGLATIAGGQETQYF. In DNA form, the CDR3 reads TGTGCTAGTGGTTTGGCTACGATAGCGGGGGGGCAAGAGACCCAGTACTTC.

This clonotype counts as medium-sized (0.01 to 0.1%). The chain carries TRBV18 and TRBJ2-3; the D is unclear. V shed 2 bases and J shed 2 bases, with 8 bases lying between them. Per germline, CDR1 KGHSH and CDR2 LQKENI. This CDR3 comprises 14 residues. CDR3 sequence (DNA): TGTGCCAGCTCACCAATCCGAGACACAGATACGCAGTATTTT. Its protein product is CASSPIRDTDTQYF.

This clonotype was picked up many times. The V and J genes are TRBV5-1 and TRBJ2-1; TRBD2 aligns across 8 bases. The CDR3 contains 18 residues. V was clipped by 3 bases and J by 2 bases; unmatched bases: 13. Germline assignment: CDR1 SGHRS and CDR2 YFSETQ. In nucleotides, the CDR3 is TGCGCCAGCAGCTGGCCCCAGGTAGCGGGGTTGCCCTACAATGAGCAGTTCTTC. Its protein is CASSWPQVAGLPYNEQFF.

The table lists this clonotype with many counts. J is TRBJ2-1 and V is TRBV19; D is undetermined. The germline gives CDR1 LNHDA, CDR2 SQIVND (reference sequence). This CDR3 spans 14 amino acids. Trimming stripped 2 bases from V and 9 bases from J, with 14 bases between. The CDR3 bases are TGTGCCAGTAGTATAAGTCACAGCCTAGGTGAGCAGTTCTTC. Translation: CASSISHSLGEQFF.

As regards this clonotype: This may be a read error, as it is one base from a much larger clone. The chain is built from TRBV7-8 and TRBJ2-2; D is unresolved. This CDR3 has 11 residues. The germline V gene has CDR1 SGHVS and CDR2 FQNEAQ. V shed 8 bases and J shed 7 bases, with 8 bases lying between them. The CDR3 region has the DNA TGTGCCAGCGGCCCATTCGGGGAGCTGTTTTTT. Encoded protein: CASGPFGELFF.

V usage is TRBV7-9 and J usage is TRBJ1-6; 8 bases match TRBD1. Germline CDR1 reads SEHNR; CDR2 reads FQNEAQ (reference sequence). V was pared by 1 base and J by 7 bases, with 3 bases of the junction left unmatched. The CDR3 is 15 amino acids. The CDR3 loop is CASSLETGANSPLHF. For the CDR3, the DNA is TGTGCCAGCAGCTTAGAGACAGGGGCCAATTCACCCCTCCACTTT.

Remarks on this clonotype: This may be a read error, as it is one base from a much larger clone. The J gene is TRBJ1-1, the V gene TRBV30; 10 nucleotides align to TRBD1. Germline assignment: CDR1 GTSNPN and CDR2 SVGIG (reference sequence). The CDR3 contains 13 residues. The CDR3 bases are TGTACCTGGAATAGGGACAGGGGCACTGAAGCTTTCTTT. Amino acids: CTWNRDRGTEAFF. Supplemented by reference TRBV30 and TRBJ1-1, the full variable domain reads SQTIHQWPATLVQPVGSPLSLECTVEGTSNPNLYWYRQAAGRGLQLLFYSVGIGQISSEVPQNLSASRPQDRQFILSSKKLLLSDSGFYLCTWNRDRGTEAFFGQGTRLTVV.

V gene TRBV29-1 combines with J gene TRBJ2-1; 7 nucleotides line up with TRBD1. The CDR3 is 12 amino acids. Germline V gene sequence: CDR1 SQVTM, CDR2 ANQGSEA. The J segment lost 7 bases and the V segment lost 4 bases, leaving 4 bases of the junction unmatched. CDR3 coding DNA: TGCAGCGTTGTGACAGGGCGGAATGAGCAGTTCTTC. Residues: CSVVTGRNEQFF.

This clonotype was counted many times. CDR3 amino acids: CASSPLAGAYNEQFF. The CDR3 bases are TGTGCCAGCAGCCCACTAGCGGGGGCCTACAATGAGCAGTTCTTC. This chain connects TRBV7-3 to TRBJ2-1; 11 bases match TRBD2. V shed 5 bases and J 2 bases; nucleotides not matched to a gene: 2. The CDR3 sequence is 15 residues long. Germline values: CDR1 SGHTA, CDR2 FQGTGA.